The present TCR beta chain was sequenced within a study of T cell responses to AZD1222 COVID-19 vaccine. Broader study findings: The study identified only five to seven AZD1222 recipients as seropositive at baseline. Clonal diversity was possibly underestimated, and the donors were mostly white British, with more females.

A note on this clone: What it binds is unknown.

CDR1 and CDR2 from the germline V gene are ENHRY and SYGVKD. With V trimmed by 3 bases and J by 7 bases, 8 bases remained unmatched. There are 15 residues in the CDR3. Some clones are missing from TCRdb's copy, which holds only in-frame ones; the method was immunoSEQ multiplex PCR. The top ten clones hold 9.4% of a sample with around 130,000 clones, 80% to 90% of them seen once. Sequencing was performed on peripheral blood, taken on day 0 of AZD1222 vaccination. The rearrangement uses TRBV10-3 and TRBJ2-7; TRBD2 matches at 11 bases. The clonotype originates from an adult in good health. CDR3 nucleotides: TGTGCCATCAGTGAAATACTAGCGGGAGCTTATGAGCAGTACTTC. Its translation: CAISEILAGAYEQYF.